This TCR beta chain was retrieved from a study of T cell changes during pregnancy in multiple sclerosis. V gave up 4 bases and J gave up 3 bases, with 18 bases separating them. This CDR3 has 17 residues. The germline V gene encodes CDR1 SEHNR and CDR2 FQNEAQ (reference sequence). TCRdb keeps only in-frame clones here, not all; method: immunoSEQ multiplex PCR. The sample lists tens of thousands of clones, about 91% occurring once. J is TRBJ2-2 and V is TRBV7-9; weak D call: TRBD2 (5 bases). The source is a female donor with multiple sclerosis, enrolled in a pregnancy study. The specimen was CD8+ T cells from peripheral blood mononuclear cells, collected before pregnancy. CDR3 DNA: TGTGCCAGCAGCTCCCCGCGGGCCTCCGGGGACACCGGGGAGCTGTTTTTT. Protein product: CASSSPRASGDTGELFF. The full variable domain, completed using reference TRBV7-9 and TRBJ2-2, is DTGVSQNPRHKITKRGQNVTFRCDPISEHNRLYWYRQTLGQGPEFLTYFQNEAQLEKSRLLSDRFSAERPKGSFSTLEIQRTEQGDSAMYLCASSSPRASGDTGELFFGEGSRLTVL.